The 20 T cell receptor beta chains presented below share a single source sample, sequenced in a study of spatial heterogeneity in lung cancer. TCRdb passed the 5' RACE reads through MiXCR, listing each CDR3 protein once. The sample includes about 10,000 distinct CDR3 sequences, more than 10% of them seen just once. The sample's time point: sample taken at primary tumor resection. Study observations and caveats: It was found that expanded intratumoral alpha and beta TCR counts tracked tumor mutation counts.

The antigens these receptors bind are not known. The starting material was lung tumor tissue, obtained at surgery. The receptor set was obtained from a male donor with early-stage non-small cell lung cancer.

A remark on this clonotype: This beta chain is off target for a library built for alpha chains, so its abundance means little. The rearrangement joins TRBV27 to TRBJ2-2; 7 bases line up with TRBD1. J lost 3 bases, V lost 8 bases, and 9 bases had no gene match. Germline-derived CDR1 and CDR2 are MNHEY and SMNVEV (reference sequence). The CDR3 loop spans 15 amino acids. The CDR3: CASSQGDRYTGELFF. As DNA, the CDR3 is TGTGCCAGCTCGCAGGGGGACAGATACACCGGGGAGCTGTTTTTT.

This clonotype was seen at least ten times. In a library made to pick up alpha chains, this beta chain is a stray read with a size that means little. J is TRBJ2-7 and V is TRBV28; a weak D match, TRBD1 (6 bases). The CDR3 runs to 15 residues. Germline CDR1 and CDR2: MDHEN and SYDVKM. The V gene lost 6 bases and the J gene lost 3 bases, with 18 bases spanning the gap. CDR3 protein: CASRSPRDNIYEQYF. The DNA for the CDR3 is TGTGCCAGCAGGTCCCCCCGGGACAATATCTACGAGCAGTACTTC.

This clonotype has ten or more counts. The size of this beta chain means little, since it is a stray read in a library made for alpha chains. J is TRBJ2-7 and V is TRBV7-8; D remains unclear. The CDR3 totals 12 residues. Germline V gene sequence: CDR1 SGHVS, CDR2 FQNEAQ. Trimming removed 5 bases at V and 3 bases at J, with 8 bases between. DNA of the CDR3: TGTGCCAGCAGCCAGCAGGACTACGAGCAGTACTTC. This translates into CASSQQDYEQYF.

This clonotype was picked up many times. The library was designed around alpha chains, so this beta chain is a stray read whose abundance carries little weight. The chain carries TRBV5-1 and TRBJ1-4; D may be TRBD1 (5 bases). Germline CDR1 reads SGHRS; CDR2 reads YFSETQ. This CDR3 is 15 amino acids long. V was pared by 0 bases and J by 2 bases, with 8 bases between. This CDR3 is CASSLVGTTNEKLFF. The CDR3 DNA reads TGCGCCAGCAGCTTGGTGGGGACGACTAATGAAAAACTGTTTTTT.

This clonotype was seen ten or more times. Because the library targeted alpha chains, this beta chain is an off-target read whose size means little. The chain combines TRBV6-5 with TRBJ2-4, with 8 bases aligning to TRBD1. The trim removed 4 bases at V and 1 base at J, leaving 3 bases unmatched. The CDR3 length is 15 residues. The germline CDR1 and CDR2 sequences are MNHEY and SVGAGI. CDR3 residues: CASSSQGAAKNIQYF. Here the CDR3 DNA reads TGTGCCAGCAGTTCTCAGGGGGCGGCCAAAAACATTCAGTACTTC.

This clonotype was seen at least ten times. This beta chain is off target for a library built for alpha chains, so its abundance means little. The V call is TRBV19, the J call TRBJ2-1; 7 nucleotides agree with TRBD2. The CDR3 is 15 residues long. The junction had 8 bases not matched to a gene; V was cut back by 5 bases and J by 4 bases. The germline V gene has CDR1 LNHDA and CDR2 SQIVND (reference sequence). The CDR3 here is CASSPAGPWYNEQFF. For the CDR3, the DNA is TGTGCCAGTAGTCCAGCGGGACCATGGTACAATGAGCAGTTCTTC.

Of note for this clonotype: The library was designed around alpha chains, so this beta chain is a stray read whose abundance carries little weight. V usage is TRBV6-5 and J usage is TRBJ2-1; D is perhaps TRBD1 (6 bases). This CDR3 is 14 amino acids long. Between the trimmed V and J ends, which lost 5 bases and 7 bases, there was a span of 15 bases. Looked up from germline, CDR1 is MNHEY and CDR2 is SVGAGI. The CDR3 sequence: CASSTGTRRNEQFF. Written as DNA, the CDR3 is TGTGCCAGCAGTACCGGGACAAGGAGAAATGAGCAGTTCTTC.

In its sample, this clonotype is medium-sized. For a library built for alpha chains, this beta chain is a stray read; little rests on its size. V is TRBV5-1 and J is TRBJ2-1, with TRBD2 matching 11 bases. V shed 4 bases, J shed 6 bases, and the junction held 9 bases outside the gene matches. Germline V lookup: CDR1 SGHRS, CDR2 YFSETQ. This CDR3 has 16 amino acids. The CDR3 nucleotides are TGCGCCAGCAGCCCCCTAGCGGGAGGATCAGGCAATGAGCAGTTCTTC. Translating it yields CASSPLAGGSGNEQFF.

At least ten counts were recorded for this clonotype. This beta chain came through as a stray read in a library set up for alpha chains, and its size says little. The V and J genes are TRBV7-9 and TRBJ2-3, with a weak D call TRBD1 (6 bases). Germline lookup yields CDR1 SEHNR and CDR2 FQNEAQ (reference sequence). The CDR3 consists of 15 residues. The V end was cut by 7 bases, the J end by 0 bases, with 14 bases between. In DNA, the CDR3 is TGTGCCAGCACAGGGGTAGGCGTCAGCACAGATACGCAGTATTTT. Amino acid sequence: CASTGVGVSTDTQYF.

There are many counts of this clonotype. Since the library was made to target alpha chains, this beta chain is a stray read and its abundance is not meaningful. This rearrangement joins TRBV14 to TRBJ2-5; D not resolved. Germline CDR1 and CDR2: SGHDN and FVKESK. This CDR3 spans 12 amino acids. Trimming shortened V by 4 bases and J by 1 base, and 4 bases separated the two germline ends. CDR3 sequence (DNA): TGTGCCAGCAGCCGGCTCCAAGAGACCCAGTACTTC. Residues: CASSRLQETQYF.

This clonotype is labeled medium-sized. This beta chain is an off-target read within a library intended for alpha chains, so its frequency means little. V usage is TRBV6-6 and J usage is TRBJ2-7; 7 bases match TRBD1. This CDR3 is built from 16 residues. Germline V CDR1 and CDR2: MNHNY, SVGAGI (reference sequence). The J segment lost 2 bases and the V segment lost 1 base, leaving 8 bases of the junction unmatched. The DNA of the CDR3 is TGTGCCAGCAGTTACTTCCTAAGGACAGGAACCTACGAGCAGTACTTC. This encodes CASSYFLRTGTYEQYF.

Remarks on this clonotype: The library was built for alpha chains, so this beta chain is an off-target read and its size means little. The chain uses TRBV12-3 or TRBV12-4 and TRBJ2-7; no firm D call. The V and J ends lost 3 bases and 2 bases respectively, with 11 bases between them. The CDR3 loop spans 14 amino acids. The CDR3 DNA reads TGTGCCAGCAGTTTGACGGCCGGAGCCTACGAGCAGTACTTC. Encoded protein: CASSLTAGAYEQYF.

This clonotype was recorded many times. The size of this beta chain means little, since it is a stray read in a library made for alpha chains. V is TRBV6-1 and J is TRBJ2-3; 8 nucleotides line up with TRBD1. V shed 5 bases, J shed 3 bases, and the junction held 4 bases outside the gene matches. This CDR3 spans 14 amino acids. Germline lookup yields CDR1 MNHNS and CDR2 SASEGT. CDR3 bases: TGTGCCAGCAGTTCAGGGGGCTCTACAGATACGCAGTATTTT. This encodes CASSSGGSTDTQYF.

This clonotype was detected ten times or more. This beta chain is off target for a library built for alpha chains, so its abundance means little. The rearrangement links TRBV4-3 to TRBJ1-2; 9 nucleotides align to TRBD1. The V gene's germline CDR1 is LGHNA and CDR2 YSLEER. V dropped 4 bases and J dropped 1; count of bases not matched to a gene: 4. This CDR3 contains 15 residues. CDR3 sequence: CASSPRTGDNYGYTF. CDR3 nucleotide sequence: TGCGCCAGCAGCCCCCGGACAGGGGATAACTATGGCTACACCTTC.

This clonotype was seen many times. This beta chain appears as a stray read in a library generated for alpha chains; its size is not informative. The chain recombines TRBV7-9 with TRBJ2-1; D unresolved. Trimming cost V 5 bases and J 4 bases, with 3 bases left between them. There are 11 residues in the CDR3. The germline V gene has CDR1 SEHNR and CDR2 FQNEAQ (reference sequence). CDR3 in amino acids: CASSKYNEQFF. CDR3 in DNA: TGTGCCAGCAGCAAATACAATGAGCAGTTCTTC. The full variable domain, in which reference TRBV7-9 and TRBJ2-1 provide the parts outside the CDR3, is DTGVSQNPRHKITKRGQNVTFRCDPISEHNRLYWYRQTLGQGPEFLTYFQNEAQLEKSRLLSDRFSAERPKGSFSTLEIQRTEQGDSAMYLCASSKYNEQFFGPGTRLTVL.

The table lists this clonotype with many counts. The library was built for alpha chains, so this beta chain is an off-target read and its size means little. The CDR3: CASSIDLGSGTEAFF. CDR3 bases: TGTGCCAGTAGTATAGATCTTGGGTCCGGAACTGAAGCTTTCTTT. The genes are TRBV19 and TRBJ1-1; D is undetermined. This CDR3 is 15 amino acids long. V was cut by 0 bases and J by 5 bases, with 13 bases left in between. Germline V gene sequence: CDR1 LNHDA, CDR2 SQIVND (reference sequence).

This clonotype has at least ten counts. This beta chain is a stray sequence in a library constructed for alpha chains; its clone size is not meaningful. The rearrangement links TRBV27 to TRBJ2-6, with 7 bases that match TRBD2. Germline CDR1 MNHEY, CDR2 SMNVEV (reference sequence). Trimming took 7 bases from V and 4 from J; bases not matched to a gene: 16. The CDR3 has 18 residues. The CDR3 DNA sequence: TGTGCCAGCACGTCCAAGGGCGGGAGAGGTCCCGGGGCCAACGTCCTGACTTTC. It is translated as CASTSKGGRGPGANVLTF. Based on the CDR3 plus reference TRBV27 and TRBJ2-6, the full variable domain is EAQVTQNPRYLITVTGKKLTVTCSQNMNHEYMSWYRQDPGLGLRQIYYSMNVEVTDKGDVPEGYKVSRKEKRNFPLILESPSPNQTSLYFCASTSKGGRGPGANVLTFGAGSRLTVL.

There are many counts of this clonotype. This beta chain turned up in a library designed for alpha chains; as an off-target read, its abundance says little. The V call is TRBV5-6, the J call TRBJ1-1, with TRBD1 as a possible D gene (5 bases). This CDR3 region has 13 residues. CDR1 SGHDT and CDR2 YYEEEE come from the germline V gene. The ends were cut back, 1 base at V and 10 bases at J, with 14 bases in the middle. CDR3 in amino acids: CASSLPQGTGAFF. CDR3 bases: TGTGCCAGCAGCTTGCCCCAGGGAACCGGAGCTTTCTTT.

By share of the sample, this clonotype is medium-sized (0.01 to 0.1%). This beta chain is a stray read from a library made for alpha chains; its abundance is not meaningful. The J gene is TRBJ2-7, the V gene TRBV27; the match to TRBD1 covers 9 bases. The V gene end was trimmed by 0 bases and the J gene end by 5 bases; junction bases not matched to a gene: 5. The CDR3 is 15 residues long. CDR1 MNHEY and CDR2 SMNVEV come from the germline V gene (reference sequence). The CDR3 DNA reads as TGTGCCAGCAGTTTATCGGGGACAGGGAGGCACGAGCAGTACTTC. It is translated as CASSLSGTGRHEQYF.

By frequency in the sample, this clonotype is medium-sized (0.01 to 0.1%). One end of the junction varies from germline; a read error may be responsible. Since it is a stray read in a library aimed at alpha chains, this beta chain has a size that is not meaningful. This chain connects TRBV7-7 to TRBJ2-5; D possibly corresponds to TRBD2 (5 bases). CDR1 is SSHAT, CDR2 FNYEAQ, per germline (reference sequence). The CDR3 extends over 15 amino acids. As DNA, the CDR3 is TGTGCTAGCAGCGGCCCCCGAGGCAGTCAAGAGACCCAGTACTTC. It is translated as CASSGPRGSQETQYF.